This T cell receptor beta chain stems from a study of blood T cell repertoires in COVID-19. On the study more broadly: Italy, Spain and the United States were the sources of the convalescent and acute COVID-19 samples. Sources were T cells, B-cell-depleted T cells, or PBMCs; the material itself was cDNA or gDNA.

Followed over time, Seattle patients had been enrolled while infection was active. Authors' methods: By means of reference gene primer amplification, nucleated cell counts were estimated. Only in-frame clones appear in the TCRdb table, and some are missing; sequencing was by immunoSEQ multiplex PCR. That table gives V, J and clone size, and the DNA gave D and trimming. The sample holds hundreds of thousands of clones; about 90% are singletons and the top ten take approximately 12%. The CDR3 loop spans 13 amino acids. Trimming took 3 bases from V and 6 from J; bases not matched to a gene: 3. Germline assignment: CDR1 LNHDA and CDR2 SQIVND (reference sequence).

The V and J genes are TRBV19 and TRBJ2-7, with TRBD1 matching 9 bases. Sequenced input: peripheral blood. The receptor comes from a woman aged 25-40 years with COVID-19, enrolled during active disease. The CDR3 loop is CASSIRGQGEQYF. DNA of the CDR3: TGTGCCAGTAGTATCCGGGGACAGGGCGAGCAGTACTTC.